This T cell receptor beta chain was identified in a study of Ad26.COV2.S vaccination and SARS-CoV-2 variants. About the research overall: Dosing was one shot or two shots 56 days apart.

The treatment denotes: some 20 received Ad26.COV2.S at low or high dose, single or two shots; roughly five received placebo; per-sample allocation not given. It was on day 63 after the first vaccine or placebo injection that samples were taken. From germline, CDR1 is SGHDN and CDR2 FVKESK. The CDR3 extends over 12 amino acids. The V end lost 1 base, the J end lost 7 bases, and 6 bases lay between the germline ends. Sequencing used immunoSEQ multiplex PCR; TCRdb keeps in-frame clones, though not all of them. Found here are hundreds of thousands of clones, roughly 89% of them singletons; the top ten hold over 2%.

The sequencing used peripheral blood, collected in a trial of Ad26.COV2.S vaccine versus placebo. The rearrangement links TRBV14 to TRBJ2-3; D is possibly TRBD2 (6 bases). This clonotype was obtained from a person aged 18 to 65 who received the Ad26.COV2.S COVID-19 vaccine or a placebo. The CDR3 sequence: CASSQGDYTQYF. In DNA, the CDR3 is TGTGCCAGCAGCCAAGGGGACTATACGCAGTATTTT.